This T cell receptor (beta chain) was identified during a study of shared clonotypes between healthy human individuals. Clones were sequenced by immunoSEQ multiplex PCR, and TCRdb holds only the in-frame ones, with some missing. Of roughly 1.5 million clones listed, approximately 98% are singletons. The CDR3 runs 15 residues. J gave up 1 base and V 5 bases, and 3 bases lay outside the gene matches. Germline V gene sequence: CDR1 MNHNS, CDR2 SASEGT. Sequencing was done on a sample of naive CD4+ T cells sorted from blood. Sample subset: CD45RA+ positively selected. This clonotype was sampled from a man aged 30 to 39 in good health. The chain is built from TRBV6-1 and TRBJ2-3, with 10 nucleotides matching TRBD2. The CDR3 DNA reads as TGTGCCAGCAGTCTTACTAGCGGGGGCACAGATACGCAGTATTTT. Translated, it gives CASSLTSGGTDTQYF.